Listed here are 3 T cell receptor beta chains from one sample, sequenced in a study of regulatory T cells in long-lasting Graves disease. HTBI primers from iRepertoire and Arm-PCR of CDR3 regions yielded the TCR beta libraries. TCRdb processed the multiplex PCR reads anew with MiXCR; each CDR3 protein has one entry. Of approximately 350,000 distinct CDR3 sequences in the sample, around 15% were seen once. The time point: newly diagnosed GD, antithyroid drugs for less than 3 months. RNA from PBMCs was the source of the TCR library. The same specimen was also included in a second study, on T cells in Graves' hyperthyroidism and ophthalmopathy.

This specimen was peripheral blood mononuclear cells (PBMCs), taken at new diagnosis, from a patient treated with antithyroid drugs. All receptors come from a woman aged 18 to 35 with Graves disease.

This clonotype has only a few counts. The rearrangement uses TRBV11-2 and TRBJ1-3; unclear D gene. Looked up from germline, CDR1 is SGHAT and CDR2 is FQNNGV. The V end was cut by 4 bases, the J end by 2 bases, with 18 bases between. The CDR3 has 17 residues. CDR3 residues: CASSSPLGVGTGNTIYF. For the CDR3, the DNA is TGTGCCAGCAGCTCCCCCCTCGGGGTAGGAACTGGAAACACCATATATTTT. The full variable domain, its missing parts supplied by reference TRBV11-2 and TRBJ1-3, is EAGVAQSPRYKIIEKRQSVAFWCNPISGHATLYWYQQILGQGPKLLIQFQNNGVVDDSQLPKDRFSAERLKGVDSTLKIQPAKLEDSAVYLCASSSPLGVGTGNTIYFGEGSWLTVV.

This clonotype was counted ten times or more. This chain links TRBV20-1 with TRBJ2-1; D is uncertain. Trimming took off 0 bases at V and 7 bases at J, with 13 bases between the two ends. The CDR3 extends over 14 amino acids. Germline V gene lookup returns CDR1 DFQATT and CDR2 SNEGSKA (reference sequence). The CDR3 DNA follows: TGCAGTGCTAGAGAGGCAGGCGAAGGGAATGAGCAGTTCTTC. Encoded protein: CSAREAGEGNEQFF.

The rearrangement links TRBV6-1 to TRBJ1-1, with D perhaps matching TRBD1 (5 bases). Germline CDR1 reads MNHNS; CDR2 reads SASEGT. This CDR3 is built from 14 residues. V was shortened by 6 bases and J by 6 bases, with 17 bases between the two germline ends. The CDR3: CASRGPGARAEAFF. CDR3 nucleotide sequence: TGTGCCAGCAGGGGTCCCGGGGCTCGCGCTGAAGCTTTCTTT.